Listed here are 24 T cell receptor beta chains from one sample, sequenced in a study of PD-L1 blockade in urothelial cancer. Time point reported: peripheral blood 6 weeks after treatment start. Profiling relied on immunoSEQ multiplex PCR, and the TCRdb table lists in-frame clones only, not all of them. The repertoire holds about 110,000 clones, with more than 85% as singletons. The sample consisted of PBMCs, taken around atezolizumab (anti-PD-L1) treatment. Every receptor here comes from a man between 60 and 70 years old with urothelial cancer.

The chain couples TRBV2 to TRBJ2-3; 7 bases line up with TRBD2. Looked up from germline, CDR1 is SNHLY and CDR2 is FYNNEI. The CDR3 has 14 residues. Trimming took 6 bases from V and 1 from J; bases not matched to a gene: 4. The CDR3 DNA is TGTGCCAGCAGCGGACTAGATCGCACAGATACGCAGTATTTT. Encoded protein: CASSGLDRTDTQYF.

The V and J genes are TRBV27 and TRBJ1-3, with 7 bases aligning to TRBD1. The CDR3 is 17 amino acids. CDR1 is MNHEY and CDR2 is SMNVEV in the germline V gene (reference sequence). The trim removed 2 bases at V and 8 bases at J, leaving 15 bases unmatched. For the CDR3, the DNA is TGTGCCAGCAGTTTAGTCAGGACAGGTGACACGGTGGACACCATATATTTT. Translating gives CASSLVRTGDTVDTIYF.

This clone was seen only once. This chain links TRBV5-1 with TRBJ2-1, with 7 bases aligning to TRBD2. The CDR3 contains 16 residues. CDR1 and CDR2 (germline): SGHRS, YFSETQ. Trimming removed 0 bases from V and 0 bases from J; junction bases left unmatched: 3. The CDR3 DNA is TGCGCCAGCAGCTTGGGTCCTAGCGGCTCCTACAATGAGCAGTTCTTC. Amino acid sequence: CASSLGPSGSYNEQFF.

V is TRBV7-3 and J is TRBJ2-5; 10 nucleotides align to TRBD1. There are 14 residues in the CDR3. The junction had 5 bases not matched to a gene; V was cut back by 5 bases and J by 5 bases. The germline V gene has CDR1 SGHTA and CDR2 FQGTGA. CDR3 in DNA: TGTGCCAGCAGCCCGACAGGGGGCGGGGAGACCCAGTACTTC. It codes for CASSPTGGGETQYF. The complete variable domain, with remaining parts taken from reference TRBV7-3 and TRBJ2-5, reads GAGVSQTPSNKVTEKGKYVELRCDPISGHTALYWYRQSLGQGPEFLIYFQGTGAADDSGLPNDRFFAVRPEGSVSTLKIQRTERGDSAVYLCASSPTGGGETQYFGPGTRLLVL.

The chain employs TRBV2 and TRBJ2-5; TRBD2 is a possible D gene (6 bases). The CDR3 totals 16 residues. V lost 7 bases and J 5 bases, leaving 23 bases between the germline ends. The germline V gene encodes CDR1 SNHLY and CDR2 FYNNEI. The CDR3 nucleotides are TGTGCCAGCAAAATTAGAAGAACAGGACGGGAGGAGACCCAGTACTTC. Its protein product is CASKIRRTGREETQYF.

J is TRBJ2-1 and V is TRBV5-4; 9 bases align to TRBD2. The J segment lost 6 bases and the V segment lost 3 bases, leaving 7 bases of the junction unmatched. The CDR3 consists of 15 residues. From germline, CDR1 is SGHNT and CDR2 YYREEE (reference sequence). CDR3 in amino acids: CASSYPQAGGNEQFF. The CDR3 DNA is TGTGCCAGCAGCTATCCACAAGCGGGGGGCAATGAGCAGTTCTTC.

The rearrangement links TRBV11-2 to TRBJ1-2, with D tentatively TRBD1 (5 bases). CDR3 size: 12 residues. Trimming shortened V by 1 base and J by 6 bases, and 6 bases separated the two germline ends. Germline CDR1 reads SGHAT; CDR2 reads FQNNGV. The CDR3 protein is CASSLVGHGYTF. In DNA form, the CDR3 reads TGTGCCAGCAGCTTAGTGGGGCATGGCTACACCTTC. Supplemented by reference TRBV11-2 and TRBJ1-2, the full variable domain reads EAGVAQSPRYKIIEKRQSVAFWCNPISGHATLYWYQQILGQGPKLLIQFQNNGVVDDSQLPKDRFSAERLKGVDSTLKIQPAKLEDSAVYLCASSLVGHGYTFGSGTRLTVV.

CDR3 in DNA: TGCGCCAGCAGCCAAGATACTAACACAGATACGCAGTATTTT. Encoded protein: CASSQDTNTDTQYF. The rearrangement links TRBV4-3 to TRBJ2-3; D is unclear. V lost 0 bases and J 2 bases, leaving 6 bases between the germline ends. CDR3 length: 14 residues. The germline V gene encodes CDR1 LGHNA and CDR2 YSLEER.

V and J are TRBV5-1 and TRBJ2-3, with D possibly being TRBD2 (6 bases). V was shortened by 3 bases and J by 5 bases, with 13 bases between the two germline ends. CDR1 and CDR2 (germline): SGHRS, YFSETQ. This CDR3 comprises 14 residues. The CDR3 loop reads CASSWGESGDTQYF. CDR3 in DNA: TGCGCCAGCAGCTGGGGGGAGTCAGGAGATACGCAGTATTTT.

This chain links TRBV29-1 with TRBJ2-1; D is possibly TRBD2 (6 bases). V lost 8 bases and J lost 2, with 19 bases in between. The CDR3 length is 15 residues. Per germline, CDR1 SQVTM and CDR2 ANQGSEA. For the CDR3, the DNA is TGCAGCTCCTCTACCGGCGGGGTCGCCTACAATGAGCAGTTCTTC. Translation: CSSSTGGVAYNEQFF.

In DNA form, the CDR3 reads TGTGCCAGCAACCAAAGGACAGGGGCGGAAAAACTGTTTTTT. Encoded protein: CASNQRTGAEKLFF. The rearrangement links TRBV6-6 to TRBJ1-4; 9 bases agree with TRBD1. Germline assignment: CDR1 MNHNY and CDR2 SVGAGI (reference sequence). V trimming: 7 bases; J trimming: 8 bases; junction bases outside the gene matches: 8. The CDR3 consists of 14 residues.

The V and J genes are TRBV2 and TRBJ2-2, with a possible D match to TRBD1 (5 bases). CDR3 size: 15 residues. Trimming removed 6 bases at V and 3 bases at J, with 14 bases between. Germline loops: CDR1 SNHLY, CDR2 FYNNEI. The CDR3 bases are TGTGCCAGCAGACCACAGGTGTGGGACACCGGGGAGCTGTTTTTT. Translation gives CASRPQVWDTGELFF. Filled out from reference TRBV2 and TRBJ2-2, the complete variable domain reads EPEVTQTPSHQVTQMGQEVILRCVPISNHLYFYWYRQILGQKVEFLVSFYNNEISEKSEIFDDQFSVERPDGSNFTLKIRSTKLEDSAMYFCASRPQVWDTGELFFGEGSRLTVL.

This chain uses TRBV7-3 with TRBJ2-5; TRBD2 matches at 8 bases. Germline-derived CDR1 and CDR2 are SGHTA and FQGTGA. The junction had 6 bases not matched to a gene; V was cut back by 5 bases and J by 4 bases. This CDR3 region has 14 residues. CDR3 region: CASSPSGGRETQYF. For the CDR3, the DNA is TGTGCCAGCAGCCCGAGCGGGGGACGAGAGACCCAGTACTTC.

The J gene is TRBJ2-1, the V gene TRBV11-2; a possible D gene is TRBD1 (5 bases). Germline V lookup: CDR1 SGHAT, CDR2 FQNNGV. The CDR3 is made up of 15 amino acids. The V and J ends lost 2 bases and 6 bases respectively, with 14 bases between them. The chain's CDR3 is CASSLSGSQGNEQFF. The CDR3 DNA sequence: TGTGCCAGCAGCTTATCCGGGTCCCAGGGCAATGAGCAGTTCTTC.

This clone was observed a single time. J is TRBJ1-4 and V is TRBV2; TRBD1 matches at 7 bases. The CDR3 is 13 amino acids. The junction had 7 bases not matched to a gene; V was cut back by 8 bases and J by 7 bases. Germline V gives CDR1 SNHLY, CDR2 FYNNEI. The CDR3 is CASSGTVGEKLFF. The CDR3, as DNA: TGTGCCAGCTCCGGGACAGTGGGTGAAAAACTGTTTTTT.

A single count supports this clone. This rearrangement joins TRBV19 to TRBJ1-5, with D hard to call. V lost 1 base and J 1 base, leaving 8 bases between the germline ends. Germline CDR1 reads LNHDA; CDR2 reads SQIVND (reference sequence). This CDR3 is built from 15 residues. CDR3: CASSIAGSSNQPQHF. Here the CDR3 DNA reads TGTGCCAGTAGTATAGCAGGATCGAGCAATCAGCCCCAGCATTTT.

The rearrangement joins TRBV7-2 to TRBJ1-2; D call uncertain. CDR1 and CDR2 from the germline V gene are SGHTA and FQGNSA. The V end was cut by 0 bases, the J end by 9 bases, with 8 bases between. The CDR3 consists of 12 residues. Here the CDR3 DNA reads TGTGCCAGCAGCTTAGCGCTAATTCGCTACACCTTC. Amino acid sequence: CASSLALIRYTF.

The J gene is TRBJ2-7, the V gene TRBV6-5, with 10 nucleotides matching TRBD1. Germline loops: CDR1 MNHEY, CDR2 SVGAGI. The CDR3 spans 14 residues. V shed 6 bases, J shed 2 bases, and the junction held 4 bases outside the gene matches. The CDR3 protein is CASRRGTGAYEQYF. The CDR3 nucleotides are TGTGCCAGCAGAAGGGGGACAGGGGCCTACGAGCAGTACTTC.

The chain couples TRBV21-1 to TRBJ1-2; the D call TRBD1 from the table was never checked on the DNA. TRBV21-1 is recorded as a pseudogene. CDR3 length equals 17 residues. The CDR3 here is CASSKAEGDRGFYGYTF. CDR3 in DNA: TGTGCCAGCAGCAAAGCTGAGGGGGACAGGGGCTTCTATGGCTACACCTTC.

The count of this clone is one. The genes are TRBV23-1 and TRBJ2-5, with no clear D. TRBV23-1 is an ORF; its function is uncertain. The CDR3 runs 11 residues. V lost 7 bases, J lost 2 bases, and 5 bases lay in between. Here the CDR3 reads CASIKQETQYF. The CDR3 nucleotides read TGCGCCAGCATTAAACAAGAGACCCAGTACTTC.

This sequence joins TRBV4-3 and TRBJ2-3; a weak D match, TRBD2 (5 bases). Trimming shortened V by 0 bases and J by 6 bases, and 10 bases separated the two germline ends. The CDR3 extends over 14 amino acids. CDR1 and CDR2 from the germline V gene are LGHNA and YSLEER. DNA for the CDR3: TGCGCCAGCAGCCAAGAGTGGGCGGGTGATACGCAGTATTTT. It translates to CASSQEWAGDTQYF.

The chain employs TRBV4-1 and TRBJ2-3, with 8 bases that match TRBD2. Trimming took 0 bases from V and 10 from J; bases not matched to a gene: 18. This CDR3 contains 18 residues. Germline values: CDR1 MGHRA, CDR2 YSYEKL. The DNA for the CDR3 is TGCGCCAGCAGCCAAGAGACTCCAGCGGGGGCCACAGGAGGGGCGCAGTATTTT. Protein sequence: CASSQETPAGATGGAQYF.

This clone was observed a single time. The chain carries TRBV7-8 and TRBJ2-1, with D unclear. The V end was cut by 0 bases, the J end by 3 bases, with 9 bases between. CDR3 size: 15 residues. Germline CDR1 reads SGHVS; CDR2 reads FQNEAQ. The CDR3 is CASSLAALDYNEQFF. CDR3 coding DNA: TGTGCCAGCAGCTTAGCTGCTCTAGACTACAATGAGCAGTTCTTC.

The chain is built from TRBV4-2 and TRBJ2-2, with 9 bases that match TRBD2. Germline V CDR1 and CDR2: LGHNA, YNFKEQ. The CDR3 is made up of 16 amino acids. With V trimmed by 0 bases and J by 10 bases, 9 bases remained unmatched. Written as DNA, the CDR3 is TGTGCCAGCAGCCAAGATTTTAGCGGGAGAAGGGAGGAGCTGTTTTTT. It specifies CASSQDFSGRREELFF.